What follows is one T cell receptor (beta chain) and its context. Loaded into unsorted PBMC replicate PCRs was roughly 320 ng DNA, roughly 30,000 T cell genomes. Unsorted PBMC DNA went through sequencing on ten immunoSEQ deep assay plates. Original processing notes: For the immunoSEQ data, sequences were junction-only without quality scores, so filtering differed. Produced via immunoSEQ multiplex PCR; TCRdb's table is partial and in-frame only. V and J calls plus clone size are reproduced from that table; the DNA served to infer D and trimming. The sample contains about 460,000 clones, roughly three quarters of which appear only once. The sample originates from a study of shared clonotypes between healthy human individuals. Germline CDR1 reads SEHNR; CDR2 reads FQNEAQ (reference sequence). CDR3 length: 12 residues. The trim removed 4 bases at V and 5 bases at J, leaving 1 base unmatched.

Sequencing was carried out using PBMCs. This TCR was recovered from a woman in her thirties or forties in good health. Some clones in this sample may be carry-over from other donors' samples. The chain is built from TRBV7-9 and TRBJ2-7; TRBD1 matches at 8 bases. The CDR3 DNA sequence: TGTGCCAGCAGCTGGACAGGGAACGAGCAGTACTTC. Protein sequence: CASSWTGNEQYF.